The 19 T cell receptor beta chains below were found in one sample sequenced in a study of T-cell reconstitution after alpha-beta-depleted transplantation in children. Using unique molecular identifiers, the investigators prepared the TCRbeta library. TCRdb processed the PCR reads anew with MiXCR; each CDR3 protein has one entry. Of some 200,000 distinct CDR3 sequences in the sample, just under 6.5% are singletons; the top ten hold around 4.1%. Material: PBMCs, obtained before TCRalphabeta/CD19-depleted stem cell transplant. Receptors were obtained from a girl in the first two years of life with combined immunodeficiency, due to receive a stem cell transplant.

This clonotype was observed many times. The chain uses TRBV29-1 and TRBJ2-3, with a tentative D call TRBD2 (6 bases). Germline CDR1 reads SQVTM; CDR2 reads ANQGSEA. The CDR3 is 11 amino acids. The CDR3 DNA reads as TGCGTGGTGGGGGGTACAGATACGCAGTATTTT. This gives the protein CVVGGTDTQYF.

J is TRBJ2-3 and V is TRBV7-9, with 8 bases aligning to TRBD1. V lost 5 bases to trimming and J lost 4 bases; unmatched junction nucleotides: 11. This CDR3 is built from 16 residues. Germline-derived CDR1 and CDR2 are SEHNR and FQNEAQ (reference sequence). CDR3 in DNA: TGTGCCAGCAGCGAATCCCGGGCAGGGGGCTCAGATACGCAGTATTTT. This encodes CASSESRAGGSDTQYF. The whole variable domain, filled in from reference TRBV7-9 and TRBJ2-3, reads DTGVSQNPRHKITKRGQNVTFRCDPISEHNRLYWYRQTLGQGPEFLTYFQNEAQLEKSRLLSDRFSAERPKGSFSTLEIQRTEQGDSAMYLCASSESRAGGSDTQYFGPGTRLTVL.

The table lists this clonotype with many counts. This chain joins TRBV4-3 and TRBJ2-1, with 14 bases that match TRBD2. V lost 1 base to trimming and J lost 7 bases; unmatched junction nucleotides: 9. The CDR3 is 18 residues long. The germline CDR1 and CDR2 sequences are LGHNA and YSLEER. Written as DNA, the CDR3 is TGCGCCAGCAGCCAAGCGTACAGGGGACTAGCGGGAGTTAATGAGCAGTTCTTC. This encodes CASSQAYRGLAGVNEQFF.

This clonotype was seen ten or more times. This chain joins TRBV20-1 and TRBJ2-7; D gene ambiguous. In germline, CDR1 is DFQATT, CDR2 SNEGSKA (reference sequence). Trimming pared 0 bases from V and 9 bases from J, leaving 15 bases between. CDR3 length: 13 residues. The CDR3 coding sequence is TGCAGTGCTAGAGATCTCTTTGAACGTGTGCAGTACTTC. Amino acid sequence: CSARDLFERVQYF.

The table lists this clonotype with a few counts. The chain links TRBV7-6 to TRBJ2-2, with D uncertain. Germline V gene data show CDR1 as SGHVS and CDR2 as FNYEAQ. V shed 3 bases and J shed 4 bases, with 6 bases lying between them. CDR3 size: 13 residues. CDR3 loop: CASSLMGTGELFF. The CDR3 bases are TGTGCCAGCAGCTTGATGGGCACCGGGGAGCTGTTTTTT.

V and J are TRBV19 and TRBJ2-2, with a weak D call TRBD2 (5 bases). This CDR3 has 15 amino acids. The V end was cut by 1 base, the J end by 4 bases, with 10 bases between. CDR1 is LNHDA, CDR2 SQIVND, per germline (reference sequence). The CDR3 here is CASSIGLALTGELFF. The CDR3 region has the DNA TGTGCCAGTAGTATAGGGCTAGCCCTCACCGGGGAGCTGTTTTTT.

This clonotype has ten or more counts. This chain connects TRBV20-1 to TRBJ2-3, with 7 positions matching TRBD2. The V segment lost 3 bases and the J segment 7 bases; nucleotides outside the gene matches: 16. This CDR3 has 16 residues. The germline gives CDR1 DFQATT, CDR2 SNEGSKA (reference sequence). The CDR3 loop reads CSARTELASLRYTQYF. The CDR3 DNA is TGCAGTGCTAGGACCGAACTAGCGTCCCTCCGGTATACGCAGTATTTT.

This clonotype was seen ten or more times. This sequence joins TRBV12-3 or TRBV12-4 and TRBJ2-1; 7 bases fit TRBD2. V gave up 3 bases and J gave up 7 bases; unmatched junction bases: 9. CDR3 length: 15 residues. CDR3 sequence reads: CASSFWGRAGNEQFF. In DNA, the CDR3 is TGTGCCAGCAGTTTTTGGGGGAGGGCCGGGAATGAGCAGTTCTTC.

Ten or more counts support this clonotype. The rearrangement joins TRBV5-6 to TRBJ1-2, with 9 bases lining up with TRBD1. Per germline, CDR1 SGHDT and CDR2 YYEEEE. This CDR3 is built from 17 residues. The J segment lost 4 bases and the V segment lost 4 bases, leaving 14 bases of the junction unmatched. CDR3 bases: TGTGCCAGCAGCCCTCGGACAGGGGTGGAGGGCGGCTATGGCTACACCTTC. Translated: CASSPRTGVEGGYGYTF.

Many counts were recorded for this clonotype. The chain carries TRBV12-3 or TRBV12-4 and TRBJ1-6; TRBD1 aligns across 7 bases. J gave up 7 bases and V 6 bases, and 9 bases lay outside the gene matches. The CDR3 runs 15 residues. Here the CDR3 DNA reads TGTGCCAGCAGGCCTTACAGGGGATACAATTCACCCCTCCACTTT. Translating it yields CASRPYRGYNSPLHF.

Many counts were recorded for this clonotype. The genes are TRBV29-1 and TRBJ2-7; D perhaps matches TRBD1 (7 bases). V shed 0 bases and J shed 6 bases, with 15 bases lying between them. Germline CDR1 reads SQVTM; CDR2 reads ANQGSEA. The CDR3 is made up of 14 amino acids. CDR3 protein: CSVEDSDRDFEQYF. The CDR3, as DNA: TGCAGCGTTGAAGACTCAGACAGGGACTTCGAGCAGTACTTC.

This clonotype was seen a handful of times. The chain couples TRBV4-2 to TRBJ2-2; 15 positions agree with TRBD2. J lost 3 bases, V lost 4 bases, and 6 bases had no gene match. This CDR3 spans 18 amino acids. CDR1 is LGHNA and CDR2 is YNFKEQ in the germline V gene. CDR3: CASSPGLAGGPDTGELFF. The CDR3 coding sequence is TGTGCCAGCAGCCCCGGACTAGCGGGAGGGCCTGACACCGGGGAGCTGTTTTTT.

This clonotype appeared many times. The rearrangement uses TRBV18 and TRBJ2-3; 12 bases align to TRBD1. The CDR3 runs 14 residues. J gave up 7 bases and V 6 bases, and 5 bases lay outside the gene matches. The germline V gene encodes CDR1 KGHSH and CDR2 LQKENI. CDR3 DNA: TGTGCCAGCTCTGCCGGGACAGGGGGCAATACGCAGTATTTT. Its translation: CASSAGTGGNTQYF.

There are many counts of this clonotype. The chain couples TRBV4-1 to TRBJ2-1; D is perhaps TRBD1 or TRBD2 (6 bases each). Trimming removed 0 bases at V and 10 bases at J, with 16 bases between. CDR1 and CDR2 (germline): MGHRA, YSYEKL. The CDR3 sequence is 15 residues long. The CDR3 coding sequence is TGCGCCAGCAGCCAAGATCTGAGGGGGGTGGAAGAGCAGTTCTTC. Its translation: CASSQDLRGVEEQFF.

This clonotype was detected many times. This chain connects TRBV6-2 or TRBV6-3 to TRBJ1-3; perhaps TRBD1 as D (5 bases). Between the trimmed V and J ends, which lost 3 bases and 0 bases, there was a span of 27 bases. This CDR3 spans 21 amino acids. The germline V gene has CDR1 MNHEY and CDR2 SVGEGT. In DNA, the CDR3 is TGTGCCAGCAGTTATACGATTTTCCGGGACTTCAGAGCCTCCTCTGGAAACACCATATATTTT. Residues: CASSYTIFRDFRASSGNTIYF.

Many counts were recorded for this clonotype. V usage is TRBV15 and J usage is TRBJ1-1, with TRBD1 matching over 7 bases. V was pared by 6 bases and J by 6 bases, with 10 bases of the junction left unmatched. CDR3 size: 14 residues. Germline CDR1 and CDR2: LNHNV and YYDKDF (reference sequence). The CDR3 region has the DNA TGTGCCACCAGACTTGACAGGGAGTATTCTGAAGCTTTCTTT. As protein: CATRLDREYSEAFF.

In its sample, this clonotype was seen many times. The rearrangement joins TRBV4-3 to TRBJ2-3; D is perhaps TRBD2 (5 bases). V was pared by 3 bases and J by 10 bases, with 17 bases between. Germline V gene lookup returns CDR1 LGHNA and CDR2 YSLEER. This CDR3 has 14 amino acids. The DNA of the CDR3 is TGCGCCAGCAGCCAGGCGCGGGCGTCATACGCGCAGTATTTT. Encoded protein: CASSQARASYAQYF.

This clonotype appeared many times. The J gene is TRBJ1-1, the V gene TRBV3-1; 9 positions agree with TRBD1. Trimming took 0 bases from V and 1 from J; bases not matched to a gene: 6. CDR1 is LGHDT, CDR2 YNNKEL, per germline (reference sequence). This CDR3 is 17 amino acids long. The CDR3 nucleotides read TGTGCCAGCAGCCAAGATGGGCCGGGACAGGGGAACACTGAAGCTTTCTTT. Its translation: CASSQDGPGQGNTEAFF.

At least ten counts were recorded for this clonotype. This chain connects TRBV29-1 to TRBJ2-1, with 8 bases that match TRBD1. Losses at the gene ends were 3 bases for V and 10 bases for J; bases not matched to a gene: 2. The CDR3 runs 11 residues. Germline CDR1 reads SQVTM; CDR2 reads ANQGSEA. DNA of the CDR3: TGCAGCGTTGACAGGGGGCGCGAGCAGTTCTTC. Its protein is CSVDRGREQFF.